A single sample gave rise to the 31 T cell receptor beta chains below, sequenced in a study of T cells in Graves' hyperthyroidism and ophthalmopathy. The source material, RNA transcripts, was used to amplify TCR beta CDR3 regions. The primer set for the first-round RT-PCR of the TCR CDR3 was HTBI. Via MiXCR, TCRdb re-called the multiplex PCR reads, giving one row per CDR3 protein. The sample records about 740,000 distinct CDR3 sequences, 14% being singletons. The sequencing input was blood. All receptors derive from a woman younger than 35 with Graves' hyperthyroidism.

Only a few counts were recorded for this clonotype. The chain uses TRBV18 and TRBJ1-1, with 8 bases that match TRBD1. The CDR3 has 17 amino acids. The germline CDR1 and CDR2 sequences are KGHSH and LQKENI. Germline trimming cut 4 bases from V and 10 bases from J; bases unmatched to any gene: 20. The CDR3 protein is CASSLFIPGTGEEGAFF. In DNA, the CDR3 is TGTGCCAGCTCACTTTTCATTCCCGGGACAGGAGAGGAAGGAGCTTTCTTT. Combining the CDR3 with reference TRBV18 and TRBJ1-1 gives the whole variable domain NAGVMQNPRHLVRRRGQEARLRCSPMKGHSHVYWYRQLPEEGLKFMVYLQKENIIDESGMPKERFSAEFPKEGPSILRIQQVVRGDSAAYFCASSLFIPGTGEEGAFFGQGTRLTVV.

Ten or more counts support this clonotype. The chain uses TRBV3-1 and TRBJ2-2, with TRBD2 identical over 7 bases. V dropped 4 bases and J dropped 3; count of bases not matched to a gene: 11. The germline V gene encodes CDR1 LGHDT and CDR2 YNNKEL (reference sequence). CDR3 length equals 17 residues. This chain's CDR3 is CASSLGGSAGYTGELFF. CDR3 in DNA: TGTGCCAGCAGCCTCGGAGGGTCAGCGGGATACACCGGGGAGCTGTTTTTT.

The sample holds a few counts of this clonotype. The rearrangement uses TRBV19 and TRBJ2-1; 15 bases map to TRBD2. Germline-derived CDR1 and CDR2 are LNHDA and SQIVND (reference sequence). After removal of 3 bases from V and 0 bases from J, the junction contained 15 bases not matched to a gene. This CDR3 has 22 residues. The CDR3 reads CASSMGTSGGRIRRSSYNEQFF. The CDR3 DNA reads TGTGCCAGTAGTATGGGGACTAGCGGGGGGAGGATCCGTAGGAGCTCCTACAATGAGCAGTTCTTC.

There are many counts of this clonotype. The gene calls are TRBV28 and TRBJ2-5; D not certain. The CDR3 runs 14 residues. Trimming pared 5 bases from V and 2 bases from J, leaving 12 bases between. Per the germline V gene, CDR1 is MDHEN and CDR2 is SYDVKM. The CDR3: CASSPWDPQETQYF. Here the CDR3 DNA reads TGTGCCAGCAGTCCGTGGGATCCTCAAGAGACCCAGTACTTC.

This clonotype occurred a few times. A much larger clone sits a single nucleotide away, making a read error possible. This chain uses TRBV9 with TRBJ2-3, with 9 bases matching TRBD1. Germline V gene lookup returns CDR1 SGDLS and CDR2 YYNGEE. The CDR3 runs to 16 residues. The CDR3 sequence is CASNVEGGQGPDTQYF. Here the CDR3 DNA reads TGTGCCAGCAACGTAGAGGGGGGACAGGGACCAGATACGCAGTATTTT. The whole variable domain, remainder taken from reference TRBV9 and TRBJ2-3, is DSGVTQTPKHLITATGQRVTLRCSPRSGDLSVYWYQQSLDQGLQFLIQYYNGEERAKGNILERFSAQQFPDLHSELNLSSLELGDSALYFCASNVEGGQGPDTQYFGPGTRLTVL.

This clonotype appeared many times. The gene calls are TRBV11-2 and TRBJ2-3, with 9 nucleotides matching TRBD2. The CDR3 has 17 residues. Germline CDR1 and CDR2: SGHAT and FQNNGV. J gave up 4 bases and V 5 bases, and 13 bases lay outside the gene matches. CDR3 in DNA: TGTGCCAGCAGCCCGAGCGGGAGGATCTTTGGGGCAGATACGCAGTATTTT. Protein: CASSPSGRIFGADTQYF. Filled out from reference TRBV11-2 and TRBJ2-3, the complete variable domain reads EAGVAQSPRYKIIEKRQSVAFWCNPISGHATLYWYQQILGQGPKLLIQFQNNGVVDDSQLPKDRFSAERLKGVDSTLKIQPAKLEDSAVYLCASSPSGRIFGADTQYFGPGTRLTVL.

This clonotype was picked up many times. The chain carries TRBV3-1 and TRBJ2-3; D is unclear. V was cut by 3 bases and J by 9 bases, with 10 bases left in between. Per the germline V gene, CDR1 is LGHDT and CDR2 is YNNKEL (reference sequence). This CDR3 spans 12 amino acids. The DNA for the CDR3 is TGTGCCAGCAGCCACGTTGCACAAACGCAGTATTTT. Translated, it gives CASSHVAQTQYF.

This clonotype was observed a handful of times. It may be a read error: a sequence one base away is much more abundant. CDR3 amino acids: CVSSEAGGQGWNEQFF. DNA of the CDR3: TGTGTCAGCAGTGAAGCGGGGGGACAGGGGTGGAATGAGCAGTTCTTC. V gene TRBV2 combines with J gene TRBJ2-1; a weak D match, TRBD1 (10 bases). The CDR3 covers 16 residues. Germline V CDR1 and CDR2: SNHLY, FYNNEI. The full variable domain, with the rest looked up from reference TRBV2 and TRBJ2-1, is EPEVTQTPSHQVTQMGQEVILRCVPISNHLYFYWYRQILGQKVEFLVSFYNNEISEKSEIFDDQFSVERPDGSNFTLKIRSTKLEDSAMYFCVSSEAGGQGWNEQFFGPGTRLTVL.

The chain uses TRBV4-1 and TRBJ2-3; D is unclear. V was clipped by 0 bases and J by 1 base, with 11 bases between them. Germline-derived CDR1 and CDR2 are MGHRA and YSYEKL. CDR3 length: 16 amino acids. CDR3 in amino acids: CASSQEISPGTDTQYF. The DNA of the CDR3 is TGCGCCAGCAGCCAAGAAATTTCTCCGGGCACAGATACGCAGTATTTT.

This clonotype was observed many times. The CDR3 coding sequence is TGCAGTGCTAGAGGGTTGGCGGGGCTACCTGAGCAGTTCTTC. Its protein product is CSARGLAGLPEQFF. The chain links TRBV20-1 to TRBJ2-1; tentatively, D is TRBD2 (6 bases). The CDR3 loop spans 14 amino acids. Trimming stripped 1 base from V and 9 bases from J, with 16 bases between. CDR1 is DFQATT and CDR2 is SNEGSKA in the germline V gene (reference sequence).

This clonotype appeared many times. The genes are TRBV12-3 or TRBV12-4 and TRBJ1-1; no clear D. V was shortened by 5 bases and J by 1 base, with 11 bases between the two germline ends. The CDR3 totals 14 residues. CDR3 in amino acids: CASSPFLRNTEAFF. The CDR3 region has the DNA TGTGCCAGCAGTCCCTTTTTAAGGAACACTGAAGCTTTCTTT.

This clonotype was found many times. J is TRBJ2-5 and V is TRBV10-3; D remains ambiguous. The germline gives CDR1 ENHRY, CDR2 SYGVKD. Trimming left V 2 bases short and J 1 base short, with 8 bases between. The CDR3 spans 14 residues. In nucleotides, the CDR3 is TGTGCCATCAGTGAGCTAGGATTCCAAGAGACCCAGTACTTC. As protein: CAISELGFQETQYF.

The chain couples TRBV6-1 to TRBJ1-6; TRBD1 is a possible D gene (6 bases). The CDR3 extends over 14 amino acids. Germline V gene lookup returns CDR1 MNHNS and CDR2 SASEGT. Trimming pared 6 bases from V and 10 bases from J, leaving 16 bases between. The CDR3 DNA is TGTGCCAGCAGGGTCAGGACAGTTCAATCACCCCTCCACTTT. Translating gives CASRVRTVQSPLHF.

The chain combines TRBV5-1 with TRBJ2-7, with D perhaps given as TRBD1 or TRBD2 (5 bases each). CDR1 SGHRS and CDR2 YFSETQ come from the germline V gene. There are 13 residues in the CDR3. V gave up 2 bases and J gave up 3 bases, with 9 bases separating them. CDR3 region: CASSFRGDYEQYF. The CDR3 DNA reads as TGCGCCAGCAGCTTTAGGGGAGACTACGAGCAGTACTTC.

A word on this clonotype: A much larger clone lies a single base off, so this may be a read error. The V call is TRBV7-8, the J call TRBJ2-3; no definite D call. There are 14 residues in the CDR3. Germline CDR1 and CDR2: SGHVS and FQNEAQ. V lost 5 bases to trimming and J lost 4 bases, with 13 bases between them. Here the CDR3 DNA reads TGTGCCAGCAGCCTCGCAGATTTTCCAGATACGCAGTATTTT. Its translation is CASSLADFPDTQYF. Looking up the rest from reference TRBV7-8 and TRBJ2-3 gives the full variable domain: GAGVSQSPRYKVAKRGQDVALRCDPISGHVSLFWYQQALGQGPEFLTYFQNEAQLDKSGLPSDRFFAERPEGSVSTLKIQRTQQEDSAVYLCASSLADFPDTQYFGPGTRLTVL.

This clonotype was counted many times. CDR3 in amino acids: CASSSRTGFLADTQYF. CDR3 sequence (DNA): TGTGCCAGCAGCTCGCGGACAGGCTTTTTGGCAGATACGCAGTATTTT. The chain has TRBV11-3 and TRBJ2-3; 7 bases align to TRBD1. This CDR3 contains 16 residues. In germline, CDR1 is SGHNT, CDR2 YENEEA. Trimming at V came to 4 bases and at J to 4 bases, leaving 11 bases not matched to a gene.

This clonotype appeared a few times. The chain joins TRBV20-1 to TRBJ2-5; D call uncertain. Germline V gene sequence: CDR1 DFQATT, CDR2 SNEGSKA (reference sequence). The CDR3 consists of 14 residues. Trimming took 3 bases from V and 2 from J, leaving 13 bases between them. CDR3 coding DNA: TGCAGTGCTAGTCCCCGGAACCTACAAGAGACCCAGTACTTC. Translated, it gives CSASPRNLQETQYF.

This clonotype was detected many times. V and J are TRBV28 and TRBJ2-3; D call uncertain. V lost 6 bases and J lost 0, with 10 bases in between. The germline gives CDR1 MDHEN, CDR2 SYDVKM. The length of the CDR3 is 14 residues. DNA for the CDR3: TGTGCCAGCAGCAGTGCGGCTAGCACAGATACGCAGTATTTT. This encodes CASSSAASTDTQYF. The whole variable domain, remainder taken from reference TRBV28 and TRBJ2-3, is DVKVTQSSRYLVKRTGEKVFLECVQDMDHENMFWYRQDPGLGLRLIYFSYDVKMKEKGDIPEGYSVSREKKERFSLILESASTNQTSMYLCASSSAASTDTQYFGPGTRLTVL.

The chain uses TRBV5-1 and TRBJ2-1; TRBD1 aligns across 7 bases. This CDR3 is 15 amino acids long. J lost 4 bases, V lost 5 bases, and 9 bases had no gene match. Germline V gives CDR1 SGHRS, CDR2 YFSETQ. As DNA, the CDR3 is TGCGCCAGCAGTGAGGGACAGCCCTATTACAATGAGCAGTTCTTC. This codes for CASSEGQPYYNEQFF.

This clonotype was counted many times. The V and J genes are TRBV5-1 and TRBJ2-7, with 8 bases matching TRBD1. The CDR3 covers 15 residues. The germline gives CDR1 SGHRS, CDR2 YFSETQ. The trim removed 0 bases at V and 3 bases at J, leaving 5 bases unmatched. CDR3 loop: CASSLASDRDYEQYF. CDR3 coding DNA: TGCGCCAGCAGCTTGGCCTCGGACAGGGACTACGAGCAGTACTTC.

This clonotype was counted many times. The V gene is TRBV11-3, the J gene TRBJ2-1; D assignment may be TRBD1 or TRBD2 (6 bases each). The germline V gene has CDR1 SGHNT and CDR2 YENEEA. The length of the CDR3 is 17 residues. Trimming took off 1 base at V and 5 bases at J, with 18 bases between the two ends. CDR3 nucleotides: TGTGCCAGCAGCTTAGGTGTTACGAAAGGGGGGCACAATGAGCAGTTCTTC. It encodes CASSLGVTKGGHNEQFF.

This clonotype showed up just a few times. CDR3 protein: CAWSPLATGTTEAFF. CDR3 bases: TGTGCCTGGAGTCCTCTAGCCACCGGGACCACTGAAGCTTTCTTT. V usage is TRBV30 and J usage is TRBJ1-1, with D possibly matching TRBD1 (5 bases). In germline, CDR1 is GTSNPN, CDR2 SVGIG (reference sequence). The CDR3 extends over 15 amino acids. V shed 2 bases and J shed 4 bases, with 17 bases lying between them.

This clonotype showed up many times. For the CDR3, the DNA is TGTGCCAGCAGCCTTACCGAATCTAGCAATGAGCAGTTCTTC. Translating gives CASSLTESSNEQFF. V is TRBV13 and J is TRBJ2-1; D is unresolved. The CDR3 has 14 amino acids. The germline gives CDR1 PRHDT, CDR2 FYEKMQ (reference sequence). Trimming took 5 bases from V and 6 from J, leaving 14 bases between them.

This clonotype has only a few counts. The chain links TRBV19 to TRBJ1-1; D uncertain. Germline CDR1 and CDR2: LNHDA and SQIVND (reference sequence). V lost 5 bases and J lost 2, with 15 bases in between. The CDR3 has 15 amino acids. In nucleotides, the CDR3 is TGTGCCAGTAGTCCCATTGGTCAGACCAACACTGAAGCTTTCTTT. As protein: CASSPIGQTNTEAFF.

This clonotype was recorded a few times. In nucleotides, the CDR3 is TGTGCCAGCAGGCGACGGGGTGTCCCCACTGAAGCTTTCTTT. It specifies CASRRRGVPTEAFF. This chain joins TRBV27 and TRBJ1-1; D unresolved. Trimming took 6 bases from V and 4 from J, leaving 15 bases between them. Germline V gives CDR1 MNHEY, CDR2 SMNVEV (reference sequence). This CDR3 comprises 14 residues.

This clonotype was seen a handful of times. The chain has TRBV3-1 and TRBJ1-4, with 12 bases lining up with TRBD1. Losses at the gene ends were 4 bases for V and 8 bases for J; bases not matched to a gene: 5. The germline V gene encodes CDR1 LGHDT and CDR2 YNNKEL (reference sequence). The CDR3 extends over 15 amino acids. The CDR3 DNA follows: TGTGCCAGCAGCCCGGGGACAGGGGGCTACGAAAAACTGTTTTTT. It specifies CASSPGTGGYEKLFF.

The chain is built from TRBV11-2 and TRBJ2-7; D is perhaps TRBD1 (5 bases). The length of the CDR3 is 17 residues. Trimming took 1 base from V and 0 from J, leaving 16 bases between them. Germline CDR1 is SGHAT and CDR2 is FQNNGV. The CDR3 region is CASSLAANRILSYEQYF. DNA of the CDR3: TGTGCCAGCAGCTTAGCGGCCAACAGGATACTCTCCTACGAGCAGTACTTC.

In this sample, this clonotype turned up many times. The CDR3 bases are TGCAGTGCCGTCAACCCCAGTCCGGTTACGCAGTATTTT. Its protein is CSAVNPSPVTQYF. V usage is TRBV20-1 and J usage is TRBJ2-3; no firm D call. CDR3 size: 13 residues. Trimming left V 6 bases short and J 8 bases short, with 18 bases between. Looked up from germline, CDR1 is DFQATT and CDR2 is SNEGSKA (reference sequence).

This clonotype was observed at least ten times. The gene calls are TRBV5-1 and TRBJ2-2; 9 nucleotides agree with TRBD2. V gave up 2 bases and J gave up 4 bases; unmatched junction bases: 3. CDR3 length: 15 amino acids. CDR1 SGHRS and CDR2 YFSETQ come from the germline V gene. As DNA, the CDR3 is TGCGCCAGCAGCTTAAGTAGCGGGAGCACCGGGGAGCTGTTTTTT. Translating gives CASSLSSGSTGELFF.

In this sample, this clonotype turned up a few times. The V call is TRBV20-1, the J call TRBJ2-7; 12 nucleotides align to TRBD2. V gave up 6 bases and J gave up 7 bases; unmatched junction bases: 13. The germline CDR1 and CDR2 sequences are DFQATT and SNEGSKA (reference sequence). The CDR3 runs 15 residues. The CDR3 coding sequence is TGCAGTGCCCTCGGGGGGAGCGGACTAGCGGGAGAGCAGTACTTC. The encoded protein is CSALGGSGLAGEQYF.

This clonotype has ten or more counts. The chain recombines TRBV7-9 with TRBJ2-1, with D possibly TRBD2 on 5 matching bases. Germline V lookup: CDR1 SEHNR, CDR2 FQNEAQ (reference sequence). With 8 bases removed from V and 8 bases from J, the gap between germline ends came to 16 bases. This CDR3 comprises 13 residues. DNA for the CDR3: TGTGCCAGCCCTGGGAATAGCGCCTATGAGCAGTTCTTC. Translated: CASPGNSAYEQFF.